The clone carrying this T cell receptor beta chain appeared a single time. The data were taken from a study of blood T cell repertoires in COVID-19. Study-wide context: Some COVID-19 samples were acute and others convalescent; all came from the United States, Italy and Spain. Nucleic acid was either cDNA or gDNA, and it came from T cells, B-cell-depleted T cells, or PBMCs.

Assay used: immunoSEQ multiplex PCR; TCRdb lists only in-frame clones, some missing. The data contain roughly 210,000 clones, roughly 90% of them singletons. Deletions cut 4 bases from V and 7 bases from J, with 7 bases between. The CDR3 extends over 11 amino acids. CDR1 is SNHLY, CDR2 FYNNEI, per germline. The sequenced sample consisted of peripheral blood. The gene calls are TRBV2 and TRBJ2-5; D possibly corresponds to TRBD2 (5 bases). This receptor was identified in an older man with acute or convalescent COVID-19. The DNA for the CDR3 is TGTGCCAGCAGTGTAGAGGGGACCCAGTACTTC. It codes for CASSVEGTQYF.